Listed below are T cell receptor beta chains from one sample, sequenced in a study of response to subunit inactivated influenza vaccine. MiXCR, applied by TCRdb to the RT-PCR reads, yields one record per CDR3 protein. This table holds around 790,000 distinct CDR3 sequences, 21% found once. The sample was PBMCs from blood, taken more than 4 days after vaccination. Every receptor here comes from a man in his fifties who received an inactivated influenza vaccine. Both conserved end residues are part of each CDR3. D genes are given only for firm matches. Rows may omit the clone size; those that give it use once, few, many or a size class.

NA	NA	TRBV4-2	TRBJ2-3	CASSHPGASDTQYF	TGTGCCAGCAGCCACCCCGGGGCTTCAGATACGCAGTATTTT
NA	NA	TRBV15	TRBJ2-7	CATSRPPTYEQYF	TGTGCCACCAGTAGACCCCCAACCTACGAGCAGTACTTC
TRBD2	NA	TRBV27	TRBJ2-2	CASSGGSPPGELFF	TGTGCCAGCAGTGGCGGGAGTCCCCCCGGGGAGCTGTTTTTT
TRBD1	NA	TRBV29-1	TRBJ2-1	CSVSRAVRTGRIDNEQFF	TGCAGCGTCTCGCGCGCCGTAAGGACAGGCCGGATAGACAATGAGCAGTTCTTC
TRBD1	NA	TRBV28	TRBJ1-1	CASSLSRGRTEAFF	TGTGCCAGCAGTTTATCCAGGGGGAGGACTGAAGCTTTCTTT
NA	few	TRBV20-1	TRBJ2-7	CSARPGRGSYEQYF	TGCAGTGCTAGACCGGGGCGAGGATCCTACGAGCAGTACTTC
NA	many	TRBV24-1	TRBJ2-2	CATSEPTGENTGELFF	TGTGCCACCAGTGAACCGACAGGCGAGAACACCGGGGAGCTGTTTTTT
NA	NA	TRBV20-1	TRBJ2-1	CSAPAMGNEQFF	TGCAGTGCTCCCGCTATGGGGAATGAGCAGTTCTTC
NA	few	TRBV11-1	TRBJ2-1	CASSQVAEYNEQFF	TGTGCCAGCAGCCAGGTGGCAGAATACAATGAGCAGTTCTTC
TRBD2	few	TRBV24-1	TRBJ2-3	CATSDFSGSSGSRDTQYF	TGTGCCACCAGTGATTTCTCAGGGAGTAGCGGGAGTCGAGATACGCAGTATTTT
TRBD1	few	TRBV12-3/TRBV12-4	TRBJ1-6	CARPQGGQGRSSYNSPLHF	TGTGCCCGCCCACAAGGGGGACAGGGGAGGAGCTCCTATAATTCACCCCTCCACTTT
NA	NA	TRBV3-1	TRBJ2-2	CASSLPGRTGELFF	TGTGCCAGCAGCCTCCCGGGTCGAACCGGGGAGCTGTTTTTT
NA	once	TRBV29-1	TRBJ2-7	CSVDQGLEQYF	TGCAGCGTCGACCAAGGACTTGAGCAGTACTTC
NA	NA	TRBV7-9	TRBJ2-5	CASSLGGEKETQYF	TGTGCCAGCAGCTTAGGGGGAGAGAAAGAGACCCAGTACTTC
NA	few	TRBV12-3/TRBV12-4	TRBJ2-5	CASSPSGPGETQYF	TGTGCCAGCAGTCCCTCGGGCCCGGGGGAGACCCAGTACTTC
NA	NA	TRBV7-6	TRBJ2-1	CASSLGPTYNEQFF	TGTGCCAGCAGCTTAGGGCCTACTTACAATGAGCAGTTCTTC
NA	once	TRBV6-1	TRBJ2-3	CASRPGGSDTQYF	TGTGCCAGCAGGCCCGGAGGGTCAGATACGCAGTATTTT
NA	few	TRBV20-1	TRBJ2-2	CSARVYTGELFF	TGCAGTGCTAGAGTTTACACCGGGGAGCTGTTTTTT
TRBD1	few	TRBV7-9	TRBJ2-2	CASRSRGQTNTGELFF	TGTGCCAGCCGCTCTCGGGGACAGACGAACACCGGGGAGCTGTTTTTT
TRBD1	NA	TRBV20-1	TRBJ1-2	CSARVGQGIGYTF	TGCAGTGCTAGAGTCGGACAGGGGATTGGCTACACCTTC
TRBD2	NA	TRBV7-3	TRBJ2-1	CASSPTSKSDNEQFF	TGTGCCAGCAGCCCGACTAGCAAATCGGACAATGAGCAGTTCTTC
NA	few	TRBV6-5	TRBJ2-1	CASSYWGSINEQFF	TGTGCCAGCAGTTACTGGGGGAGTATAAACGAGCAGTTCTTC
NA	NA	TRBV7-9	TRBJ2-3	CAMTDTDTQYF	TGTGCAATGACCGACACAGATACGCAGTATTTT
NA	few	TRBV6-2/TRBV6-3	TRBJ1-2	CASSYSRSGAAGGYTF	TGTGCCAGCAGTTACTCGAGGTCGGGGGCGGCAGGCGGCTACACCTTC
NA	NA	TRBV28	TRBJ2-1	CASSLLGASSYNEQFF	TGTGCCAGCAGTTTATTGGGGGCTAGCTCCTACAATGAGCAGTTCTTC
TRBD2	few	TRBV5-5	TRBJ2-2	CASSLGSGAAGTGELFF	TGTGCCAGCAGCTTGGGTAGCGGGGCAGCAGGCACCGGGGAGCTGTTTTTT
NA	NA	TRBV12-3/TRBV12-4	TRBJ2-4	CASTGGGSGIQYF	TGTGCCAGCACCGGCGGGGGCTCGGGCATTCAGTACTTC
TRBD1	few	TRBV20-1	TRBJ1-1	CSARDSRTEAFF	TGCAGTGCTCGGGACAGTCGGACTGAAGCTTTCTTT
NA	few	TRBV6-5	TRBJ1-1	CASSYSRSISNTEAFF	TGTGCCAGCAGTTACTCGAGATCGATCTCGAACACTGAAGCTTTCTTT
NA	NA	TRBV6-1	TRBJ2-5	CASKTGVGAETQYF	TGTGCCAGCAAGACAGGAGTGGGGGCAGAGACCCAGTACTTC
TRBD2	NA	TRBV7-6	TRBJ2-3	CASSLESGRDTGLSTDTQYF	TGTGCCAGCAGCTTAGAGAGCGGGAGGGACACCGGCCTTAGCACAGATACGCAGTATTTT
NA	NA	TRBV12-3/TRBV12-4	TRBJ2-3	CASSLVYSFGPDTQYF	TGTGCCAGCAGTTTAGTTTATAGTTTTGGTCCAGATACGCAGTATTTT
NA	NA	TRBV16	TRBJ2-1	CASSQLINRAGSYNEQFF	TGTGCCAGCAGCCAACTTATTAACAGGGCAGGCTCCTACAATGAGCAGTTCTTC
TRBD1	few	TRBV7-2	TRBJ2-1	CASSLWGQGGEQFF	TGTGCCAGCAGCTTATGGGGACAGGGAGGTGAGCAGTTCTTC
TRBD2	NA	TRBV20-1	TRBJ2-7	CSARDGRGRAYEQYF	TGCAGTGCTAGAGATGGTCGGGGGAGGGCCTACGAGCAGTACTTC
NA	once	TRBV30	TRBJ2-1	CAWIVVSAEYNEQFF	TGTGCCTGGATCGTCGTGTCGGCGGAATACAATGAGCAGTTCTTC
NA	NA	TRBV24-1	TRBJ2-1	CATSGKGFDNEQFF	TGTGCCACCAGTGGTAAGGGGTTCGACAATGAGCAGTTCTTC
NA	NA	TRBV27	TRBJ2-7	CASSTEPRKSYEQYF	TGTGCCAGCAGTACAGAGCCGCGTAAGTCCTACGAGCAGTACTTC
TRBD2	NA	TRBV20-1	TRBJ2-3	CSAPSGRAWADTQYF	TGCAGTGCACCTAGCGGGAGGGCCTGGGCAGATACGCAGTATTTT
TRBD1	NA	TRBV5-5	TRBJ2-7	CASSAKGQGDEQYF	TGTGCCAGCAGCGCAAAGGGACAGGGGGACGAGCAGTACTTC
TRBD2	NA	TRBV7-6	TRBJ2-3	CASSVAGLSTDTQYF	TGTGCCAGCAGCGTAGCGGGGTTGAGCACAGATACGCAGTATTTT
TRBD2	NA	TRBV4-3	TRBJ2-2	CASSLAGGGTTGELFF	TGCGCCAGCAGCCTGGCGGGAGGTGGGACCACCGGGGAGCTGTTTTTT
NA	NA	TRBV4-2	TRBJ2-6	CASSPDSPSGANVLTF	TGTGCCAGCAGCCCCGATAGTCCTTCTGGGGCCAACGTCCTGACTTTC
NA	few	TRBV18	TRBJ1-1	CASSPKTVMNTEAFF	TGTGCCAGCTCACCAAAGACGGTAATGAACACTGAAGCTTTCTTT
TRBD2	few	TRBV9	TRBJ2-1	CASSVALRDTLTGGAYNEQFF	TGTGCCAGCAGCGTAGCCCTCCGGGACACCCTTACGGGGGGGGCCTACAATGAGCAGTTCTTC
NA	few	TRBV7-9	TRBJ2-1	CASRPSGADEQFF	TGTGCCAGCAGGCCATCGGGGGCAGATGAGCAGTTCTTC
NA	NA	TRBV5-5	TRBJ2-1	CASSGGPRGDGEQFF	TGTGCCAGCAGCGGGGGTCCACGCGGGGACGGAGAGCAGTTCTTC
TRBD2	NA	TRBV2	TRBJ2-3	CASNPSGANTDTQYF	TGTGCCAGCAACCCTAGCGGGGCTAACACAGATACGCAGTATTTT
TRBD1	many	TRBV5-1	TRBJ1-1	CASSSTGTAFLNTEAFF	TGCGCCAGCAGTAGTACCGGGACAGCCTTTTTGAACACTGAAGCTTTCTTT